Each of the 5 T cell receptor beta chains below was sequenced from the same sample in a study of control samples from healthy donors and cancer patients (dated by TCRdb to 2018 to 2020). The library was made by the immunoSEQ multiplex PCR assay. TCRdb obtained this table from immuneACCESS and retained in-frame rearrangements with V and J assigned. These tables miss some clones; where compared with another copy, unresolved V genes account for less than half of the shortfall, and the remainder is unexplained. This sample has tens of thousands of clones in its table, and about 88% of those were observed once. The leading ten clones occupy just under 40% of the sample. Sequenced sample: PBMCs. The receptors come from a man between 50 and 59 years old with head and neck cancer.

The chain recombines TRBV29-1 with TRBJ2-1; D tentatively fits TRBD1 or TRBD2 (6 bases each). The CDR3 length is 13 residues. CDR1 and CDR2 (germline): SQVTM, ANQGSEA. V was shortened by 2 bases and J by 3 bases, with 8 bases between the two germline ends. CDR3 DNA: TGCAGCGTTGAAAGGGGGGACTACAATGAGCAGTTCTTC. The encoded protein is CSVERGDYNEQFF.

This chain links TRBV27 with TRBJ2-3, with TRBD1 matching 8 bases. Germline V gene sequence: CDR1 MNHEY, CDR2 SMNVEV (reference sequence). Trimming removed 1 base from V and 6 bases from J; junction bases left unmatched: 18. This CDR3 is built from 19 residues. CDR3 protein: CASSLLGWGQAPGSDTQYF. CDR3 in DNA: TGTGCCAGCAGTTTATTGGGGTGGGGACAGGCCCCTGGGTCGGATACGCAGTATTTT.

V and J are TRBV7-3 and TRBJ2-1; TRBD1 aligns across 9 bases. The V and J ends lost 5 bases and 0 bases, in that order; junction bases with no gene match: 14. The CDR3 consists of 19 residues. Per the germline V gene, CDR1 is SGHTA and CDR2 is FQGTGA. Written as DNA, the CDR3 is TGTGCCAGCAGCCCCCTCGCCGGGACAGGGTCAAGCTCCTACAATGAGCAGTTCTTC. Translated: CASSPLAGTGSSSYNEQFF.

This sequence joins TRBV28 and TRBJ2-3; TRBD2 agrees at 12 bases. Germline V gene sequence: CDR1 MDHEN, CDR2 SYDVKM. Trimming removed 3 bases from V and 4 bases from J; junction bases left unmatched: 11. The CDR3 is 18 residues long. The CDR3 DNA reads TGTGCCAGCAGTTTGGGAACCCGACTAGCGGGAGACCCAGATACGCAGTATTTT. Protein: CASSLGTRLAGDPDTQYF.

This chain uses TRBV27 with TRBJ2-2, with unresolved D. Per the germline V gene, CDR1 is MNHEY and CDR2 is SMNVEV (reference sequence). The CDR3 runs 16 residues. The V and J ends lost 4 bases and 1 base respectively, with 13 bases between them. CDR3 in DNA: TGTGCCAGCAGTTCCCTCGGACGGCAGAACACCGGGGAGCTGTTTTTT. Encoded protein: CASSSLGRQNTGELFF.